The clone carrying this T cell receptor (beta chain) came up many times. The sample belongs to a study of T cells in Graves' hyperthyroidism and ophthalmopathy. Researchers took RNA transcripts and amplified the TCR beta CDR3 regions from them. The primer set for the first-round RT-PCR of the TCR CDR3 was HTBI. TCRdb processed the multiplex PCR reads anew with MiXCR; each CDR3 protein has one entry. Of approximately 400,000 distinct CDR3 sequences listed, less than 20% are singletons. V was cut by 4 bases and J by 7 bases, with 17 bases left in between. Germline V gives CDR1 DFQATT, CDR2 SNEGSKA (reference sequence). The CDR3 has 14 residues.

The chain links TRBV20-1 to TRBJ1-5; tentatively, D is TRBD1 (5 bases). This receptor was identified in a man between 18 and 29 years old with Graves' ophthalmopathy. Sequencing was carried out using blood. The CDR3 DNA is TGCAGTGCTACTGCCCTGGGACGAGAGCAGCCCCAGCATTTT. Translating it yields CSATALGREQPQHF.